What follows is one T cell receptor beta chain and its context. No antigen is known for it. No quality values exist for individual bases; no much larger clone is one base distant. To estimate absolute template abundance from read counts, synthetic TCR analog templates were spiked into each PCR. The immunoSEQ assay used bias-controlled V and J gene primers to amplify TCRbeta CDR3 regions from genomic DNA. Sequencing of rearranged TCRbeta segments was performed at approximately 20X coverage. The published analysis was carried out like this. Sequencing errors were corrected by clustering, and CDR3s were annotated against IMGT so that V, D and J genes could be assigned. Downstream analyses used only productive TCRbeta rearrangements, leaving out any out-of-frame or stop-codon sequences. To compute clonality, Shannon entropy was normalized by the log of the number of unique productive sequences and then subtracted from one. Fisher's exact test with Benjamini-Hochberg correction, using a cutoff of adjusted p below 0.01, was how clones that differed between time points or between blood and tumor were identified. TCRdb carries this immuneACCESS record with in-frame sequences only. Its versions omit some clonotypes, under half of them owing to an unresolved V gene in the studies checked, with the rest unexplained. V and J calls and clone size are those listed in that table; D and trimming were worked out from the DNA. For this sample there are tens of thousands of clones; approximately 90% appear just once. In total, the top ten clones hold 14% to 15% of the sample.

The CDR3 goes from the cysteine to the phenylalanine over 14 residues. Of all the DNA, just the CDR3 is kept, 42 bases in frame from base 1. CDR1 and CDR2 (SEHNR, FQNEAQ) derive from the germline V gene (reference sequence). V has 5 bases trimmed and J has 6 bases trimmed; junction bases matching no gene number 3. The data were taken from a study of PD-L1 blockade in urothelial cancer (TCRdb year 2017). At the level of the whole study: All patients started therapy at some point between 2014 and 2016 and received atezolizumab 1,200 mg intravenously every 3 weeks. About 85% of the roughly 29 patients were identified as males with urothelial cancer of bladder origin, and a prior smoking history was reported by 18 of 29 patients. An ECOG performance status of 0 or 1 was recorded for the patients, and 0 to 3 prior chemotherapy regimens had been received by the patients. Blood samples were analyzed at 3 weeks after treatment start (second dose) and at 6 weeks after treatment start. A median of about 150,000 T cells and 83,000 or so unique TCRs was obtained from blood samples, and a median clonality of roughly 0.08 was observed. Somatic, immune and clinical correlates of response to PD-L1 blockade with atezolizumab in urothelial cancer were the focus of an exploratory multi-omic analysis. TCR sequencing covered pretreatment tumor samples and matched, serially collected peripheral blood taken before and after atezolizumab treatment. Progression-free survival longer than 6 months counted as durable clinical benefit, and TCR features were additionally tested against both progression-free and overall survival. In the same patients, whole exome sequencing and RNA sequencing of pretreatment tumors were performed in addition to TCR sequencing. About 10 patients reached durable clinical benefit, while 20 patients did not. Twenty-nine patients had pretreatment blood TCR-seq, approximately 24 had at least one posttreatment blood collection, and approximately 24 had tumor TCR-seq.

General findings and caveats noted by the study authors: A pretreatment peripheral blood TCR clonality below the median was linked to improved progression-free and overall survival. At 3 weeks after the start of treatment, tumor-associated TCR clones in peripheral blood had expanded more in patients with durable benefit (n of about 20, p = 0.022). Because of the small sample size (n ≈ 27) and the many exploratory analyses performed, the results are intended to be regarded as hypothesis-generating.

What this sample's time point label stands for: pretreatment peripheral blood. A total of 25 to 35 patients with locally advanced or metastatic urothelial carcinoma, treated at Memorial Sloan Kettering on a trial protocol, made up the cohort. Peripheral blood mononuclear cells were collected pretreatment and during treatment, at between 1 and 8 total time points per patient. The Qiagen DNeasy Blood extraction kit was used to purify genomic DNA from total PBMCs and from tumor samples. PBMCs were collected pretreatment and during treatment, and were isolated and stored as previously described. The source material was PBMCs, sampled around atezolizumab (anti-PD-L1) treatment. The chain uses TRBV7-9 and TRBJ1-4, with 10 bases matching TRBD1. The receptor's source is a woman in her sixties or seventies with urothelial cancer. The CDR3 reads CASSQGQGDEKLFF. The DNA reads TGTGCCAGCAGCCAAGGACAGGGGGATGAAAAACTGTTTTTT. The full variable domain, completed from the reference TRBV7-9 and TRBJ1-4 proteins outside the CDR3, reads DTGVSQNPRHKITKRGQNVTFRCDPISEHNRLYWYRQTLGQGPEFLTYFQNEAQLEKSRLLSDRFSAERPKGSFSTLEIQRTEQGDSAMYLCASSQGQGDEKLFFGSGTQLSVL.